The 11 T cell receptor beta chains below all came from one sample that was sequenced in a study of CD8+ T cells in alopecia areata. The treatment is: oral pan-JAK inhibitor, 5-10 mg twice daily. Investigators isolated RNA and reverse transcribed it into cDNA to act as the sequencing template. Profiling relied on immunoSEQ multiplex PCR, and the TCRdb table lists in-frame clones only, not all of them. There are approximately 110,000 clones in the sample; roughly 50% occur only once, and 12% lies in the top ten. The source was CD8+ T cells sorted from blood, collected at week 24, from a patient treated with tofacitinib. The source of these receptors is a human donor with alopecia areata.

In nucleotides, the CDR3 is TGCGCCAGCAGCCAGTATGGGTCTAGCAATCAGCCCCAGCATTTT. Amino acid sequence: CASSQYGSSNQPQHF. J is TRBJ1-5 and V is TRBV4-1; D not certain. CDR1 is MGHRA, CDR2 YSYEKL, per germline. This CDR3 spans 15 amino acids. V was clipped by 3 bases and J by 0 bases, with 9 bases between them.

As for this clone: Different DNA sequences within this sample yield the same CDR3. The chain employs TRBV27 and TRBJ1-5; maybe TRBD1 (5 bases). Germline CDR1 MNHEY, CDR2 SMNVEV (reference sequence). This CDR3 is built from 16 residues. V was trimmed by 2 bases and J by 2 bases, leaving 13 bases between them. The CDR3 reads CASSLSPGTGNQPQHF. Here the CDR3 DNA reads TGTGCCAGCAGTTTAAGTCCCGGGACGGGCAATCAGCCCCAGCATTTT.

Here the CDR3 DNA reads TGTGCCAGCAGCCGGGACAGGTACTACGAGCAGTACTTC. This gives the protein CASSRDRYYEQYF. The chain has TRBV5-6 and TRBJ2-7; 8 nucleotides match TRBD1. The trim removed 4 bases at V and 3 bases at J, leaving 3 bases unmatched. The CDR3 totals 13 residues. The V gene's germline CDR1 is SGHDT and CDR2 YYEEEE.

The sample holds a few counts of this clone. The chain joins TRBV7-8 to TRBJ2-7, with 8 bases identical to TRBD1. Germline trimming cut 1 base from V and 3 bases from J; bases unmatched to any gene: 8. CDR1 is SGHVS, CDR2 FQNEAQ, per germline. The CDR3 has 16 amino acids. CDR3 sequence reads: CASSLVPGQAGYEQYF. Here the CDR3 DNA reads TGTGCCAGCAGCTTAGTTCCGGGACAGGCGGGCTACGAGCAGTACTTC.

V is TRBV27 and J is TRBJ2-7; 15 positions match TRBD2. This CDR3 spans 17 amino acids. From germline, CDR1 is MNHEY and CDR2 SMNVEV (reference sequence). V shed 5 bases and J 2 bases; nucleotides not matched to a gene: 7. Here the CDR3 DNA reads TGTGCCAGCAGTCCGGGACTAGCGGGGGGTAGAACCTACGAGCAGTACTTC. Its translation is CASSPGLAGGRTYEQYF.

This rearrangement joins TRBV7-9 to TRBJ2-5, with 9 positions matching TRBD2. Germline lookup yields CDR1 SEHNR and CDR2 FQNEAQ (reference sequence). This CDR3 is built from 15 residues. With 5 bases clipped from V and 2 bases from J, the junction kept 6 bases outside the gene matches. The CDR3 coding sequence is TGTGCCAGCAGCACCTTGACTAGCGGACAAGAGACCCAGTACTTC. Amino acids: CASSTLTSGQETQYF.

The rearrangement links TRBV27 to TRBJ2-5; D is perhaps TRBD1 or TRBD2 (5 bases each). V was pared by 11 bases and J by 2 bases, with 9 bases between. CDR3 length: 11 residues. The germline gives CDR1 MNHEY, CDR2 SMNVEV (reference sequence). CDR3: CAVGRQETQYF. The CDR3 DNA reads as TGTGCCGTGGGACGACAAGAGACCCAGTACTTC.

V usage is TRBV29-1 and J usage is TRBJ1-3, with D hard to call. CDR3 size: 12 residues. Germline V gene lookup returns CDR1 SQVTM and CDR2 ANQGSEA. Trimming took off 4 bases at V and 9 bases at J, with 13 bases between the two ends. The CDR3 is CSVATDSSTIYF. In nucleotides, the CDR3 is TGCAGCGTTGCGACGGACTCGAGCACCATATATTTT. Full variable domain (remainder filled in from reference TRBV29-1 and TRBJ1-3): SAVISQKPSRDICQRGTSLTIQCQVDSQVTMMFWYRQQPGQSLTLIATANQGSEATYESGFVIDKFPISRPNLTFSTLTVSNMSPEDSSIYLCSVATDSSTIYFGEGSWLTVV.

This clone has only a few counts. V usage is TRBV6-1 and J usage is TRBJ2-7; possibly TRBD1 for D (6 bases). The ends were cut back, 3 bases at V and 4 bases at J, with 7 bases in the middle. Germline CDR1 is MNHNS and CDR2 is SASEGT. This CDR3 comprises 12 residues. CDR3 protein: CASSDGQYEQYF. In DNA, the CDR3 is TGTGCCAGCAGTGACGGACAGTACGAGCAGTACTTC.

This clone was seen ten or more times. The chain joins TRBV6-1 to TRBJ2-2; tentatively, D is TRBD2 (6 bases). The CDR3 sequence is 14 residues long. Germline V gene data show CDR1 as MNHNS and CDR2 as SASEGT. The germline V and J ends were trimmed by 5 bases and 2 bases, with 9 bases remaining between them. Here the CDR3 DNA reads TGTGCCAGCAGTTCCGGGACTAACACCGGGGAGCTGTTTTTT. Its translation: CASSSGTNTGELFF.

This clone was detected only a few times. The CDR3 DNA reads TGCAGCGTTGTAGATATCTGGGGCACAAACACTGAAGCTTTCTTT. Translation gives CSVVDIWGTNTEAFF. The V call is TRBV29-1, the J call TRBJ1-1, with D perhaps TRBD1 (5 bases). CDR3 length equals 15 residues. Looked up from germline, CDR1 is SQVTM and CDR2 is ANQGSEA. Trimming left V 4 bases short and J 2 bases short, with 17 bases between.